This T cell receptor beta chain was found in a study of blood T cell repertoires in COVID-19. Study in general: PBMCs, B-cell-depleted T cells, or T cells were the source of the cDNA or gDNA that made up the material.

Sequencing used immunoSEQ multiplex PCR; TCRdb keeps in-frame clones, though not all of them. The repertoire has 120,000 to 150,000 clones, approximately 87% of them found once; the top ten carry 8.6%. This clone was counted a few times. Sequencing was done on a sample of peripheral blood. This receptor was taken from a woman between 45 and 60 years old with active or convalescent COVID-19.

As DNA, the CDR3 is TGTGCCAGCTCACTAAACAATTTGAACACTGAAGCTTTCTTT. This gives the protein CASSLNNLNTEAFF. The chain links TRBV18 to TRBJ1-1; no clear D gene. The CDR3 consists of 14 residues. Germline V gene data show CDR1 as KGHSH and CDR2 as LQKENI. V gave up 4 bases and J gave up 0 bases, with 9 bases separating them.